The rows below give T cell receptor beta chains drawn from one sample of a study of blood T cell repertoires in COVID-19. The data were produced by immunoSEQ multiplex PCR, yet TCRdb's version contains in-frame clones alone and is incomplete. This table holds about 75,000 clones, approximately 86% found once. Sequencing was done on a sample of peripheral blood. These TCRs come from a woman between 50 and 59 years old with acute or convalescent COVID-19. CDR3s include the opening cysteine and the closing phenylalanine or tryptophan. The order of the fields is CDR3 DNA, CDR3 protein, V gene, J gene, clone size, D gene. The D gene is left open where the match is weak. The size of a clone is reported for some rows only, either as once, few or many, or as a class for expanded clones.

cdr3_nt: TGTGCCAGCAGCAATCGTATCGGGGGGCAAGGCAATCAGCCCCAGCATTTT
cdr3_aa: CASSNRIGGQGNQPQHF
v_call: TRBV21-1
j_call: TRBJ1-5
clone_size: NA
d_call: NA

cdr3_nt: TGTGCCAGCAGTTACGGCGGGAGGCAAGAGACCCAGTACTTC
cdr3_aa: CASSYGGRQETQYF
v_call: TRBV6-2/TRBV6-3
j_call: TRBJ2-5
clone_size: NA
d_call: TRBD2

cdr3_nt: TGTGCCAGCAGCCGAACCTTACTGTCGGGTCAAAATGAGCAGTTCTTC
cdr3_aa: CASSRTLLSGQNEQFF
v_call: TRBV27
j_call: TRBJ2-1
clone_size: NA
d_call: NA

cdr3_nt: TGTGCCAGCAGTCGGGACAGGGGGTCGTACAATGAGCAGTTCTTC
cdr3_aa: CASSRDRGSYNEQFF
v_call: TRBV11-2
j_call: TRBJ2-1
clone_size: few
d_call: TRBD1

cdr3_nt: TGTGCCTGGGGTGGCACACCCATTAGCAATCAGCCCCAGCATTTT
cdr3_aa: CAWGGTPISNQPQHF
v_call: TRBV30
j_call: TRBJ1-5
clone_size: NA
d_call: NA

cdr3_nt: TGTGCCAGCAGCATCCCAACAGGGGGCGGTGGCTACACCTTC
cdr3_aa: CASSIPTGGGGYTF
v_call: TRBV7-2
j_call: TRBJ1-2
clone_size: few
d_call: TRBD1

cdr3_nt: TGCGCCAGCAGCGAGGGAACCTCGGGCTACGAGCAGTACTTC
cdr3_aa: CASSEGTSGYEQYF
v_call: TRBV5-1
j_call: TRBJ2-7
clone_size: NA
d_call: NA

cdr3_nt: TGCGCCAGCAGCTTACAGGGAAATAATTCACCCCTCCACTTT
cdr3_aa: CASSLQGNNSPLHF
v_call: TRBV5-1
j_call: TRBJ1-6
clone_size: NA
d_call: NA

cdr3_nt: TGTGCCAGCAGTTTCACTCCCAATCGACAGATCAGCAATCAGCCCCAGCATTTT
cdr3_aa: CASSFTPNRQISNQPQHF
v_call: TRBV28
j_call: TRBJ1-5
clone_size: NA
d_call: NA

cdr3_nt: TGTGCTAGTGGTTCCATGAGACAGGGCTACGAGCAGTACTTC
cdr3_aa: CASGSMRQGYEQYF
v_call: TRBV12-5
j_call: TRBJ2-7
clone_size: once
d_call: TRBD1

cdr3_nt: TGTGCCAGCATCCCGAACCCGGGACAGGGGAGCTCCTATAATTCACCCCTCCACTTT
cdr3_aa: CASIPNPGQGSSYNSPLHF
v_call: TRBV28
j_call: TRBJ1-6
clone_size: few
d_call: TRBD1

cdr3_nt: TGTGCCAGCAGTTACAAGGGGTCTCCTAATGAAAAACTGTTTTTT
cdr3_aa: CASSYKGSPNEKLFF
v_call: TRBV6-5
j_call: TRBJ1-4
clone_size: NA
d_call: NA

cdr3_nt: TGTGCCAGCTCAACGCGACAGGGGGACGATGAGCAGTTCTTC
cdr3_aa: CASSTRQGDDEQFF
v_call: TRBV18
j_call: TRBJ2-1
clone_size: NA
d_call: TRBD1

cdr3_nt: TGCGCCCGCGGACTCCGGGATACCGGGGAGCTGTTTTTT
cdr3_aa: CARGLRDTGELFF
v_call: TRBV5-1
j_call: TRBJ2-2
clone_size: NA
d_call: NA

cdr3_nt: TGCGCCAGCAGCCAAAACGGGGGGTTTTTAGGGGATACGCAGTATTTT
cdr3_aa: CASSQNGGFLGDTQYF
v_call: TRBV4-1
j_call: TRBJ2-3
clone_size: once
d_call: TRBD2

cdr3_nt: TGTGCCAGCAGTGTTGAGGGTGTGTATGAGCAGTTCTTC
cdr3_aa: CASSVEGVYEQFF
v_call: TRBV2
j_call: TRBJ2-1
clone_size: NA
d_call: NA

cdr3_nt: TGTGCCAGCAGCCCCGGGGGGAATCAGCCCCAGCATTTT
cdr3_aa: CASSPGGNQPQHF
v_call: TRBV6-5
j_call: TRBJ1-5
clone_size: few
d_call: NA

cdr3_nt: TGTGCCAGCAGCCCTTCCCGACTAGCGCACTACAATGAGCAGTTCTTC
cdr3_aa: CASSPSRLAHYNEQFF
v_call: TRBV5-6
j_call: TRBJ2-1
clone_size: NA
d_call: TRBD2

cdr3_nt: TGTGCCAGCAGCTGGCGGGACAGCAGGAACTATGGCTACACCTTC
cdr3_aa: CASSWRDSRNYGYTF
v_call: TRBV5-8
j_call: TRBJ1-2
clone_size: NA
d_call: TRBD1

cdr3_nt: TGCGCCAGCAGCTTGGGGAGCCAGGGTAGCAATCAGCCCCAGCATTTT
cdr3_aa: CASSLGSQGSNQPQHF
v_call: TRBV5-1
j_call: TRBJ1-5
clone_size: NA
d_call: NA

cdr3_nt: TGTGCCAGCAGTCCTACAGGGGCCCTTTCAGCTTTCTTT
cdr3_aa: CASSPTGALSAFF
v_call: TRBV12-3/TRBV12-4
j_call: TRBJ1-1
clone_size: NA
d_call: TRBD1

cdr3_nt: TGTGCCAGCAGTCTGATGGGGAGCTCCTACAATGAGCAGTTCTTC
cdr3_aa: CASSLMGSSYNEQFF
v_call: TRBV2
j_call: TRBJ2-1
clone_size: NA
d_call: NA

cdr3_nt: TGTGCCAGCAGCTCCTTCCAACCGGGACAGGGGGCTGAGCAGTTCTTC
cdr3_aa: CASSSFQPGQGAEQFF
v_call: TRBV7-9
j_call: TRBJ2-1
clone_size: NA
d_call: TRBD1

cdr3_nt: TGTGCCAGGGGAGTACAGAACACTGAAGCTTTCTTT
cdr3_aa: CARGVQNTEAFF
v_call: TRBV27
j_call: TRBJ1-1
clone_size: NA
d_call: NA

cdr3_nt: TGTGCCAGCAGCACCGACTCCCGACGGGTGCACACTGAAGCTTTCTTT
cdr3_aa: CASSTDSRRVHTEAFF
v_call: TRBV13
j_call: TRBJ1-1
clone_size: NA
d_call: NA

cdr3_nt: TGTGCCAGCAGCCCGACAGGGGGCGCTGAAGCTTTCTTT
cdr3_aa: CASSPTGGAEAFF
v_call: TRBV7-9
j_call: TRBJ1-1
clone_size: few
d_call: TRBD1

cdr3_nt: TGTGCCAGCAGCTACAGGGGCAATCAGCCCCAGCATTTT
cdr3_aa: CASSYRGNQPQHF
v_call: TRBV7-2
j_call: TRBJ1-5
clone_size: NA
d_call: NA

cdr3_nt: TGTGCCAGCAGCTTACGACCTGAGGGCTCTGGAAACACCATATATTTT
cdr3_aa: CASSLRPEGSGNTIYF
v_call: TRBV7-6
j_call: TRBJ1-3
clone_size: once
d_call: NA

cdr3_nt: TGTGCCAGCAGAAAACCGGGACACAACCAGTACTTC
cdr3_aa: CASRKPGHNQYF
v_call: TRBV6-5
j_call: TRBJ2-5
clone_size: NA
d_call: NA

cdr3_nt: TGTGCCAGTAAGGCGGGCAGGGGGTCCTACGAGCAGTACTTC
cdr3_aa: CASKAGRGSYEQYF
v_call: TRBV19
j_call: TRBJ2-7
clone_size: NA
d_call: TRBD1

cdr3_nt: TGTGCCAGCAGTACACCAGGGGGCAGGTCCTACGAGCAGTACTTC
cdr3_aa: CASSTPGGRSYEQYF
v_call: TRBV7-9
j_call: TRBJ2-7
clone_size: NA
d_call: TRBD1

cdr3_nt: TGTGCCAGCGCAGTCTTGACTAGCGGGAGTACAGATACGCAGTATTTT
cdr3_aa: CASAVLTSGSTDTQYF
v_call: TRBV27
j_call: TRBJ2-3
clone_size: NA
d_call: TRBD2